The 14 T cell receptor beta chains listed next were all sequenced from one sample in a study of regulatory T cells in long-lasting Graves disease. Both iRepertoire HTBI primers and Arm-PCR of CDR3 regions were used to build the TCR beta libraries. Via MiXCR, TCRdb re-called the multiplex PCR reads, giving one row per CDR3 protein. This sample yields about 470,000 distinct CDR3 sequences, of which 20% to 25% are seen a single time; about 6.6% belongs to the top ten. Time point denoted: persistent/refractory GD, antithyroid drugs over 5 years with positive TRAb. The TCR library used RNA extracted from PBMCs. The source material was peripheral blood mononuclear cells (PBMCs), sampled when the disease was refractory, from a patient treated with antithyroid drugs. These receptors originate from a female donor with Graves disease.

This clonotype was seen at least ten times. The rearrangement uses TRBV28 and TRBJ1-1; no clear D gene. This CDR3 contains 15 residues. V was pared by 1 base and J by 0 bases, with 9 bases between. Germline CDR1 reads MDHEN; CDR2 reads SYDVKM. The CDR3 is CASSLFPPMNTEAFF. The CDR3 DNA reads as TGTGCCAGCAGTTTATTCCCCCCCATGAACACTGAAGCTTTCTTT.

This clonotype has a count of ten or more. The rearrangement links TRBV10-3 to TRBJ2-6; TRBD1 matches 7 bases. The CDR3 covers 21 residues. The ends lost 0 bases at V and 1 base at J; junction bases unmatched: 15. Germline loops: CDR1 ENHRY, CDR2 SYGVKD. CDR3 region: CAISESSPGQTFSSGANVLTF. DNA of the CDR3: TGTGCCATCAGTGAGTCGAGTCCGGGACAGACTTTCTCTTCTGGGGCCAACGTCCTGACTTTC.

To note about this clonotype: With a much larger clone just one base away, this may be a read error. This chain links TRBV4-2 with TRBJ2-2; TRBD2 might be the D (5 bases). This CDR3 contains 12 residues. Germline lookup yields CDR1 LGHNA and CDR2 YNFKEQ. The CDR3 region is CASSHPTGEPFF. The CDR3 DNA follows: TGTGCCAGCAGCCACCCCACCGGGGAGCCGTTTTTT.

The rearrangement joins TRBV19 to TRBJ1-2; 9 bases fit TRBD1. With V trimmed by 7 bases and J by 6 bases, 6 bases remained unmatched. The CDR3 length is 13 residues. CDR1 LNHDA and CDR2 SQIVND come from the germline V gene (reference sequence). CDR3: CASNVGQGDGYTF. CDR3 in DNA: TGTGCCAGTAACGTGGGACAGGGCGATGGCTACACCTTC.

This clonotype was counted at least ten times. The chain links TRBV20-1 to TRBJ1-1; 7 positions match TRBD1. The germline CDR1 and CDR2 sequences are DFQATT and SNEGSKA (reference sequence). The V gene end was trimmed by 3 bases and the J gene end by 4 bases; junction bases not matched to a gene: 5. The CDR3 is made up of 13 amino acids. CDR3 coding DNA: TGCAGTGCTAGCCGACAGGGCCCCACTGAAGCTTTCTTT. Translation gives CSASRQGPTEAFF.

This clonotype was detected a few times. The chain employs TRBV7-9 and TRBJ1-2; tentatively, D is TRBD1 (6 bases). CDR3 size: 14 residues. The V gene lost 4 bases and the J gene lost 4 bases, with 13 bases spanning the gap. Germline V gene sequence: CDR1 SEHNR, CDR2 FQNEAQ (reference sequence). Written as DNA, the CDR3 is TGTGCCAGCAGCTCGGAAACAGGGCCCTATGGCTACACCTTC. Translating gives CASSSETGPYGYTF.

The V gene is TRBV12-3 or TRBV12-4, the J gene TRBJ2-2; D perhaps matches TRBD2 (6 bases). There are 18 residues in the CDR3. With 3 bases removed from V and 6 bases from J, the gap between germline ends came to 23 bases. The CDR3 loop is CASSFGWLGGNGAGELFF. As DNA, the CDR3 is TGTGCCAGCAGTTTTGGTTGGCTTGGGGGGAACGGCGCCGGGGAGCTGTTTTTT.

Comment on this clonotype: Possible read error: a much larger clone is one base away. This chain links TRBV5-6 with TRBJ1-2; a weak D match, TRBD1 (5 bases). V lost 3 bases to trimming and J lost 8 bases, with 14 bases between them. This CDR3 spans 13 amino acids. Germline V gene data show CDR1 as SGHDT and CDR2 as YYEEEE. CDR3 in amino acids: CASSWSTWGGYTF. The DNA for the CDR3 is TGTGCCAGCAGCTGGAGTACATGGGGCGGCTACACCTTC.

The rearrangement joins TRBV20-1 to TRBJ2-5; D is ambiguous. Germline assignment: CDR1 DFQATT and CDR2 SNEGSKA (reference sequence). This CDR3 is built from 13 residues. Trimming removed 8 bases from V and 5 bases from J, with 18 bases in between. CDR3 nucleotide sequence: TGCAGTCAAGGAATAGCCTTAAGGGAGACCCAGTACTTC. Its protein product is CSQGIALRETQYF.

Points on this clonotype: This may stem from a read error, because a much larger clone lies one nucleotide away. This rearrangement joins TRBV15 to TRBJ2-5; either TRBD1 or TRBD2 may fit D (5 bases each). CDR1 is LNHNV and CDR2 is YYDKDF in the germline V gene (reference sequence). The length of the CDR3 is 17 residues. CDR3 in amino acids: CATSRLPGRAEEEAQYF. The CDR3 DNA reads as TGTGCCACCAGCAGACTCCCGGGCAGGGCGGAGGAAGAGGCCCAGTACTTC.

This clonotype has at least ten counts. The chain is built from TRBV12-3 or TRBV12-4 and TRBJ1-5; a weak D match, TRBD1 (5 bases). Trimming took 3 bases from V and 5 from J, leaving 14 bases between them. The CDR3 contains 15 residues. The CDR3 nucleotides are TGTGCCAGCAGTTTTTCGCAGGGTGGGTATCAGCCCCAGCATTTT. Protein product: CASSFSQGGYQPQHF.

This clonotype occurred many times. Germline is not matched at one junction end, which may reflect a read error. The chain employs TRBV19 and TRBJ2-7; no firm D call. The CDR3 has 11 amino acids. Germline values: CDR1 LNHDA, CDR2 SQIVND (reference sequence). The CDR3 DNA reads as TGTGCCAGCAGTATTGGTAATGAGCAGTACTTC. This gives the protein CASSIGNEQYF.

This clonotype has at least ten counts. The chain carries TRBV6-2 or TRBV6-3 and TRBJ2-5; the match to TRBD1 covers 7 bases. The CDR3 is made up of 13 amino acids. CDR1 and CDR2 (germline): MNHEY, SVGEGT. J lost 11 bases, V lost 7 bases, and 13 bases had no gene match. CDR3 amino acids: CASTRSRDREQYF. The CDR3 DNA reads TGTGCCAGCACCCGAAGCCGGGACAGAGAGCAGTACTTC.

This sequence joins TRBV7-9 and TRBJ1-2, with a tentative D call TRBD1 (5 bases). The CDR3 has 16 amino acids. Per germline, CDR1 SEHNR and CDR2 FQNEAQ (reference sequence). Trimming pared 1 base from V and 10 bases from J, leaving 22 bases between. CDR3 DNA: TGTGCCAGCAGCTTAGAGTGGGTCACAGGAGAAGAGGACTACACCTTC. Its protein product is CASSLEWVTGEEDYTF.